This TCR beta chain derives from a study of cytomegalovirus exposure and HLA in healthy donors. Findings of the study overall: A later analysis found TCR association rates differed by HLA locus, highest for DRB1 and lowest for HLA-C.

This clone was picked up one time. Antigen: not known. CDR3 length equals 14 residues. Trimming pared 7 bases from V and 0 bases from J, leaving 9 bases between. Germline V gene sequence: CDR1 SNHLY, CDR2 FYNNEI. The PCR had 60 Vbeta and 13 Jbeta primers. Libraries were prepared by immunoSEQ multiplex PCR; TCRdb keeps only in-frame clonotypes and omits some of them. This table has about 140,000 clones, 79% appearing once. The sequenced material came from PBMCs. J is TRBJ2-2 and V is TRBV2, with D tentatively TRBD1 (5 bases). The TCR was taken from a man aged 35 to 55 in good health and CMV-seropositive. The DNA for the CDR3 is TGTGCCAGCATTTCACAGGCGAACACCGGGGAGCTGTTTTTT. It is translated as CASISQANTGELFF.